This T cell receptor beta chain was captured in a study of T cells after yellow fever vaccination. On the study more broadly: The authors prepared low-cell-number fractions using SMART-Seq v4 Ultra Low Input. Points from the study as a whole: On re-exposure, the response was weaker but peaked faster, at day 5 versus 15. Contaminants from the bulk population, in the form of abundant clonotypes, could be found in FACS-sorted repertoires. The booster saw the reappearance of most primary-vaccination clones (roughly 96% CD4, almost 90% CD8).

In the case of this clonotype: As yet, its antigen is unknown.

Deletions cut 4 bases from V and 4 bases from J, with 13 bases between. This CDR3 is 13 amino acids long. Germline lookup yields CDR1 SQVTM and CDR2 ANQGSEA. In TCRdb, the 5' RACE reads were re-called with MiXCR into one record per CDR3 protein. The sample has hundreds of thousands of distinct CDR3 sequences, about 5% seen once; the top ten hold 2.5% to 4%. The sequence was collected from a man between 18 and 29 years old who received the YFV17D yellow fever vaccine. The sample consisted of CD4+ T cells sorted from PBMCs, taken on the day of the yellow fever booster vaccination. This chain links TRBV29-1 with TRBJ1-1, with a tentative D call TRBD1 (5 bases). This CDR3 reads CSVVGTAGTEAFF. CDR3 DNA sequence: TGCAGCGTTGTCGGGACCGCGGGCACTGAAGCTTTCTTT. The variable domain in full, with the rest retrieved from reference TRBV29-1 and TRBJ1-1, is SAVISQKPSRDICQRGTSLTIQCQVDSQVTMMFWYRQQPGQSLTLIATANQGSEATYESGFVIDKFPISRPNLTFSTLTVSNMSPEDSSIYLCSVVGTAGTEAFFGQGTRLTVV.